The clone carrying this T cell receptor (beta chain) was counted ten times or more. What it recognizes is unknown. Time point denoted: persistent/refractory GD, antithyroid drugs over 5 years with positive TRAb. From RNA extracted from PBMCs, the TCR library was made. Doctors identified Graves' disease using the American Thyroid Association guidelines. This entry belongs to a study of regulatory T cells in long-lasting Graves disease. Regarding the study as a whole: Segments TRBV28, TRBJ1-2 and TRBJ2-5 showed preferential usage in persistent disease. Relative to newly diagnosed Graves' patients, persistent ones had lower TCR diversity.

Trimming stripped 6 bases from V and 0 bases from J, with 17 bases between. The CDR3 loop spans 17 amino acids. Germline CDR1 and CDR2: MDHEN and SYDVKM. Arm-PCR with iRepertoire HTBI primers amplified the CDR3 regions for these TCR beta libraries. As processed by the authors: Gene usage covered 62 TRBV and 13 to 15 TRBJ segments. A single record per CDR3 protein comes from TCRdb applying MiXCR to the multiplex PCR reads. These V and J calls derive from TCRdb rather than the authors' analysis. Found here are 450,000 or so distinct CDR3 sequences, around 21% of them singletons; the top ten hold 7.8%. Source: peripheral blood mononuclear cells (PBMCs), taken when the disease was refractory, from a patient treated with antithyroid drugs. The TCR was taken from a female donor with Graves disease. The chain recombines TRBV28 with TRBJ1-4; TRBD1 is a possible D gene (6 bases). Written as DNA, the CDR3 is TGTGCCAGCAGCAGCTACAGGGCCGGTGCAACTAATGAAAAACTGTTTTTT. As protein: CASSSYRAGATNEKLFF.